Listed here are 2 T cell receptor beta chains from one sample, sequenced in a study of T cells in Graves' hyperthyroidism and ophthalmopathy. It was RNA transcripts that yielded the amplified TCR beta CDR3 regions. Initially, a first-round RT-PCR of the TCR CDR3 employed the HTBI primer set. Using its own MiXCR run on the multiplex PCR reads, TCRdb lists one record per CDR3 protein. This table has 750,000 to 950,000 distinct CDR3 sequences, more than 30% appearing once. What was sequenced was blood. Receptors originate from a man younger than 35 with Graves' hyperthyroidism.

There are a few counts of this clonotype. The chain is built from TRBV12-3 or TRBV12-4 and TRBJ1-4; a weak D match, TRBD1 (6 bases). This CDR3 has 14 amino acids. Trimming removed 2 bases at V and 8 bases at J, with 12 bases between. The CDR3 reads CASSLNLQGEKLFF. CDR3 sequence (DNA): TGTGCCAGCAGTTTAAACCTACAGGGCGAAAAACTGTTTTTT.

The rearrangement links TRBV4-3 to TRBJ2-7, with D possibly being TRBD2 (5 bases). The CDR3 is 14 residues long. The germline V and J ends were trimmed by 7 bases and 7 bases, with 20 bases remaining between them. Germline CDR1 is LGHNA and CDR2 is YSLEER. DNA for the CDR3: TGCGCCAGCACCTCTACGACTACCCCCGTAGAGCAGTACTTC. Its protein is CASTSTTTPVEQYF.